The T cell receptor (beta chain) described here comes from a study of spatial heterogeneity in lung cancer. This clonotype was seen ten or more times. CDR3 length: 14 residues. The V end was cut by 3 bases, the J end by 0 bases, with 9 bases between. Looked up from germline, CDR1 is DFQATT and CDR2 is SNEGSKA (reference sequence). Time point meaning: blood at routine non-recurrence follow-up after resection. Sequencing covered unsorted whole RNA taken from tumor, nontumor lung or frozen PBMC. Every individual TCR cDNA molecule carried its own unique molecular identifier, which allowed correction of PCR and sequencing errors. TCRdb redid the calling of the 5' RACE reads with MiXCR, one entry per CDR3 protein. This repertoire shows some 110,000 distinct CDR3 sequences, 9% to 15% found once; its top ten account for approximately 17%.

The TCR originated in a male donor with early-stage non-small cell lung cancer. The chain uses TRBV20-1 and TRBJ1-5, with D hard to call. The input for sequencing was PBMCs, taken at follow-up. CDR3 in DNA: TGCAGTGCTAGGGAGGGATTTAGCAATCAGCCCCAGCATTTT. Translating gives CSAREGFSNQPQHF.